The 13 T cell receptor beta chains presented below share a single source sample, sequenced in a study of T cells in Graves' hyperthyroidism and ophthalmopathy. The source material, RNA transcripts, was used to amplify TCR beta CDR3 regions. HTBI primers were employed in a first-round RT-PCR of the TCR CDR3. TCRdb reprocessed the multiplex PCR reads with MiXCR, giving one entry per CDR3 protein. The sample lists about 690,000 distinct CDR3 sequences, 15% to 20% seen once, with around 15% in the top ten. Sequencing input: blood. Receptors originate from a man in his forties or fifties with Graves' hyperthyroidism.

This chain uses TRBV13 with TRBJ2-5; TRBD1 matches at 8 bases. Trimming cost V 4 bases and J 0 bases; bases outside gene matches: 10. The CDR3 is made up of 17 amino acids. CDR1 is PRHDT, CDR2 FYEKMQ, per germline (reference sequence). This CDR3 reads CASSSRGTGPYQETQYF. The CDR3 DNA follows: TGTGCCAGCAGCTCCAGGGGGACAGGACCGTACCAAGAGACCCAGTACTTC.

This clonotype has a count of ten or more. This chain links TRBV12-3 or TRBV12-4 with TRBJ2-2; 7 bases agree with TRBD2. Trimming removed 7 bases from V and 6 bases from J; junction bases left unmatched: 8. The CDR3 has 14 residues. In DNA, the CDR3 is TGTGCCAGCATCACCGGGACTAACGCCGGGGAGCTGTTTTTT. Translation: CASITGTNAGELFF.

This clonotype turned up a few times. This chain uses TRBV3-1 with TRBJ2-5; D is undetermined. V lost 1 base and J lost 7, with 13 bases in between. CDR1 is LGHDT and CDR2 is YNNKEL in the germline V gene (reference sequence). This CDR3 is 14 amino acids long. CDR3 in amino acids: CASSQGRVGWTQYF. DNA of the CDR3: TGTGCCAGCAGCCAAGGGAGAGTCGGGTGGACCCAGTACTTC.

This chain links TRBV12-3 or TRBV12-4 with TRBJ1-2; tentatively, D is TRBD1 (6 bases). V lost 4 bases to trimming and J lost 0 bases, with 12 bases between them. There are 15 residues in the CDR3. The CDR3, as DNA: TGTGCCAGCAGTTCCTCCGGGACACCTAACTATGGCTACACCTTC. Protein product: CASSSSGTPNYGYTF.

This clonotype came up a few times. V and J are TRBV3-1 and TRBJ1-5, with D perhaps matching TRBD1 (6 bases). CDR1 is LGHDT, CDR2 YNNKEL, per germline (reference sequence). The CDR3 runs to 15 residues. Trimming took 3 bases from V and 4 from J, leaving 13 bases between them. DNA of the CDR3: TGTGCCAGCAGCCAGACAGGACGGCAAAATCAGCCCCAGCATTTT. This codes for CASSQTGRQNQPQHF.

At least ten counts were recorded for this clonotype. The chain links TRBV30 to TRBJ2-7, with D maybe TRBD1 (5 bases). Trimming stripped 1 base from V and 4 bases from J, with 8 bases between. Germline V gives CDR1 GTSNPN, CDR2 SVGIG (reference sequence). This CDR3 spans 12 amino acids. The CDR3 is CAWSGTSYEQYF. CDR3 nucleotides: TGTGCCTGGAGTGGGACATCTTACGAGCAGTACTTC. The full variable domain, completed using reference TRBV30 and TRBJ2-7, is SQTIHQWPATLVQPVGSPLSLECTVEGTSNPNLYWYRQAAGRGLQLLFYSVGIGQISSEVPQNLSASRPQDRQFILSSKKLLLSDSGFYLCAWSGTSYEQYFGPGTRLTVT.

In this sample, this clonotype turned up a few times. The chain joins TRBV5-1 to TRBJ2-1, with 7 nucleotides matching TRBD2. The germline V gene encodes CDR1 SGHRS and CDR2 YFSETQ. The length of the CDR3 is 14 residues. Losses at the gene ends were 0 bases for V and 6 bases for J; bases not matched to a gene: 3. CDR3 loop: CASSLVGGGNEQFF. CDR3 DNA sequence: TGCGCCAGCAGCTTGGTTGGCGGGGGCAATGAGCAGTTCTTC.

This clonotype was seen at least ten times. This chain links TRBV12-3 or TRBV12-4 with TRBJ1-4; 7 bases match TRBD1. The ends lost 8 bases at V and 7 bases at J; junction bases unmatched: 10. This CDR3 is 14 amino acids long. The CDR3 region is CASGPTGESEKLFF. Here the CDR3 DNA reads TGTGCCAGCGGGCCTACAGGGGAAAGTGAAAAACTGTTTTTT.

The rearrangement joins TRBV6-5 to TRBJ2-7, with TRBD1 matching over 10 bases. The germline gives CDR1 MNHEY, CDR2 SVGAGI. V lost 0 bases, J lost 3 bases, and 5 bases stayed unmatched. The CDR3 extends over 16 amino acids. The CDR3 loop is CASSYSGTGAYYEQYF. DNA for the CDR3: TGTGCCAGCAGTTACTCCGGGACAGGGGCGTACTACGAGCAGTACTTC.

The chain couples TRBV6-1 to TRBJ2-7; 10 bases line up with TRBD2. J gave up 2 bases and V 5 bases, and 6 bases lay outside the gene matches. The CDR3 is 15 amino acids. Germline V gene data show CDR1 as MNHNS and CDR2 as SASEGT. The CDR3 bases are TGTGCCAGCAGTAACCCAGCGGGAGGGCCCTACGAGCAGTACTTC. Amino acid sequence: CASSNPAGGPYEQYF.

The table lists this clonotype with a few counts. This may be a read error: a much more frequent sequence differs by one nucleotide. Written as DNA, the CDR3 is TGTGCCAGTAGTATATCTGTCCGGCGGAAGAACACTGAAGCTTTCTTT. Translating it yields CASSISVRRKNTEAFF. J is TRBJ1-1 and V is TRBV19; D remains ambiguous. The CDR3 totals 16 residues. Trimming removed 2 bases from V and 1 base from J, with 14 bases in between. CDR1 and CDR2 (germline): LNHDA, SQIVND (reference sequence).

The chain uses TRBV7-2 and TRBJ2-7; possible D gene TRBD2, 5 bases. The CDR3 totals 15 residues. V lost 1 base and J lost 2, with 12 bases in between. The germline CDR1 and CDR2 sequences are SGHTA and FQGNSA. The CDR3 DNA reads TGTGCCAGCAGCTTAGTTGTTCGGGGAGCCTACGAGCAGTACTTC. Translated, it gives CASSLVVRGAYEQYF.

This clonotype was counted ten times or more. The V and J genes are TRBV19 and TRBJ1-3, with D possibly TRBD1 on 6 matching bases. In germline, CDR1 is LNHDA, CDR2 SQIVND (reference sequence). Between the trimmed V and J ends, which lost 11 bases and 2 bases, there was a span of 13 bases. There are 13 residues in the CDR3. CDR3 sequence: CAASRGPGNTIYF. The CDR3 DNA reads as TGTGCCGCCTCGCGGGGGCCTGGAAACACCATATATTTT.